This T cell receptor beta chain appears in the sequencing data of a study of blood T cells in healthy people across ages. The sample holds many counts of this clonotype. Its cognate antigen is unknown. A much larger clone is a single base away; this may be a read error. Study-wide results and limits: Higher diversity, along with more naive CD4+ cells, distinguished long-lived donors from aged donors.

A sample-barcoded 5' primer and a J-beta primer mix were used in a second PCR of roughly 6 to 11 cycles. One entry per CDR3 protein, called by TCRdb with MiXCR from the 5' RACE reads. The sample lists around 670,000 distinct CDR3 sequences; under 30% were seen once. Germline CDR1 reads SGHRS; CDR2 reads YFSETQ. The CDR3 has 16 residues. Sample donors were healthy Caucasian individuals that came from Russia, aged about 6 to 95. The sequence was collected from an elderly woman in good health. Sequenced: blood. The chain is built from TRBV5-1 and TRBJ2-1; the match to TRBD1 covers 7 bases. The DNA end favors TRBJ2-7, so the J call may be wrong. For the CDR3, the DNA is TGCGCCAGCAGCCCCTGGGACAGTGACCCTGACAATGAGCAGTACTTC. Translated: CASSPWDSDPDNEQYF.